This T cell receptor beta chain emerged from a study of control samples from healthy donors and cancer patients. The assay was immunoSEQ multiplex PCR, and TCRdb's table has in-frame clones only and misses some. The sample contains tens of thousands of clones, about four fifths of which appear only once. The V end was cut by 7 bases, the J end by 5 bases, with 14 bases between. From germline, CDR1 is MDHEN and CDR2 SYDVKM. This CDR3 comprises 13 residues. J is TRBJ1-1 and V is TRBV28; no firm D call. The specimen sequenced was blood. The clonotype comes from a man between 65 and 79 years old in good health. CDR3 region: CASTFKIGTEAFF. The CDR3 nucleotides are TGTGCCAGCACCTTCAAAATCGGTACTGAAGCTTTCTTT.